These T cell receptor beta chains were read from a single sample in a study of blood T cell repertoires in COVID-19. TCRdb's copy holds only in-frame clones and misses some; the assay was immunoSEQ multiplex PCR. The sample lists 300,000 to 450,000 clones, about nine tenths seen once, with just over 1% in the top ten. The source material was PBMCs or T cells enriched from blood (not recorded which). Source of these receptors: a woman under 40 who had been exposed to COVID-19. Each CDR3 is given with its conserved first and last residue. Each record gives: clone size, J gene, V gene, D gene, CDR3 DNA, CDR3 protein. D genes are given only for firm matches. A row's size may be missing; if present it is once, few, many or a size class.

NA TRBJ1-6 TRBV5-1 NA TGCGCCAGCAGCTTGGAAGGCGGAGTTAATTCACCCCTCCACTTT CASSLEGGVNSPLHF
NA TRBJ1-2 TRBV28 NA TGTGCCAGCAGTCTCGCCGGGGGAGTTCCTAACTATGGCTACACCTTC CASSLAGGVPNYGYTF
NA TRBJ2-7 TRBV7-9 NA TGTGCCAGCAGCTTTCGGGGCGAGCAGTACTTC CASSFRGEQYF
NA TRBJ1-3 TRBV18 NA TGTGCCAGCTCACCCCCTACAGGGGGAAACACCATATATTTT CASSPPTGGNTIYF
NA TRBJ1-5 TRBV6-1 TRBD1 TGTGCCAGCAGTGAAGACCCAGGGGACAGTCAGCCCCAGCATTTT CASSEDPGDSQPQHF
once TRBJ2-7 TRBV6-5 NA TGTGCCAGTCTATCCTACGAGCAGTACTTC CASLSYEQYF
NA TRBJ2-2 TRBV25-1 TRBD2 TGTGCCAGCAGTGAATGGCGGGAGACCGGGGAGCTGTTTTTT CASSEWRETGELFF
NA TRBJ2-2 TRBV9 TRBD2 TGTGCCAGCAGCGTAGGCACGAGGTCGGCTAGCGGGAGGGCCGAGACCGGGGAGCTGTTTTTT CASSVGTRSASGRAETGELFF
NA TRBJ2-3 TRBV7-3 NA TGTGCCAGCAGCTTATATCCCGCAGATACGCAGTATTTT CASSLYPADTQYF
NA TRBJ2-5 TRBV11-3 NA TGTGCCAGCAGCCGCAGAATACAAGAGACCCAGTACTTC CASSRRIQETQYF
NA TRBJ2-2 TRBV19 TRBD1 TGTGCCAGTAGCAGGGACAGGACCACCGGGGAGCTGTTTTTT CASSRDRTTGELFF
NA TRBJ2-1 TRBV6-4 TRBD2 TGTGCCAGCAGAAGGACGACTAGCGCCTATGAGCAGTTCTTC CASRRTTSAYEQFF
NA TRBJ2-7 TRBV6-5 TRBD1 TGTGCCAGCGGCCGGGACAGGGTCCTCTTC CASGRDRVLF
NA TRBJ2-3 TRBV29-1 NA TGCAGCGTTGATGCGGGCCCGGATACGCAGTATTTT CSVDAGPDTQYF
NA TRBJ1-2 TRBV11-2 NA TGTGCCAGCAGCCCCCAGGGGCAGTTCGATGGCTACACCTTC CASSPQGQFDGYTF
NA TRBJ2-7 TRBV24-1 NA TGTGCCACTCAAACGCCGCTATCGGGCGAGCAGTACTTC CATQTPLSGEQYF
NA TRBJ2-1 TRBV15 TRBD2 TGTGCCACCAGCAGAGAATGGACTAGCGGGCATGAGCAGTTCTTC CATSREWTSGHEQFF
NA TRBJ2-1 TRBV7-2 NA TGTGCCAGCAGCTTTGGAGACTCAGATAATGAGCAGTTCTTC CASSFGDSDNEQFF
NA TRBJ2-1 TRBV6-1 NA TGTGCCAGCAGTGGACAGCCGCCTTACAATGAGCAGTTCTTC CASSGQPPYNEQFF
few TRBJ1-5 TRBV28 TRBD1 TGTGCCAGCAGGTGGACAGGGGGCGGTCAGCCCCAGCATTTT CASRWTGGGQPQHF
NA TRBJ2-3 TRBV11-2 NA TGTGCCAGCAGCTTTGGTCCAGTCAGCACAGATACGCAGTATTTT CASSFGPVSTDTQYF
NA TRBJ2-5 TRBV10-3 NA TGTGCCATCAGTACAGCTCAAGAGACCCAGTACTTC CAISTAQETQYF
NA TRBJ1-1 TRBV3-1/TRBV3-2 TRBD1 TGTGCCAGCAGCCGGGGACAGCACTTGTTGAACACTGAAGCTTTCTTT CASSRGQHLLNTEAFF
once TRBJ2-7 TRBV6-5 NA TGTGCCAGCAGTTACCATGGGCAGGTCTACGAGCAGTACTTC CASSYHGQVYEQYF
NA TRBJ2-7 TRBV28 TRBD2 TGTGCCAGCAGTTTGGCTAGCGGGAGATACGAGCAGTACTTC CASSLASGRYEQYF
NA TRBJ1-5 TRBV19 NA TGTGCCAGTATTCCAAACGGCGCGGGTAACAGTCAGCCCCAGCATTTT CASIPNGAGNSQPQHF
NA TRBJ2-1 TRBV10-3 TRBD2 TGTGCCATCAAATCTAGCGGGAGCTCCTACAATGAGCAGTTCTTC CAIKSSGSSYNEQFF
NA TRBJ2-2 TRBV5-1 NA TGCGCCAGCAGCTCGCCCAGGGGGAACACCGGGGAGCTGTTTTTT CASSSPRGNTGELFF
NA TRBJ2-1 TRBV14 NA TGTGCCAGCAGCCAAGATCTCAGGGGAGAGCAGTTCTTC CASSQDLRGEQFF
NA TRBJ2-5 TRBV30 TRBD2 TGTGCCTCCTACCCCGGGACTAGCGGGACACAAGAGACCCAGTACTTC CASYPGTSGTQETQYF
NA TRBJ1-2 TRBV12-3/TRBV12-4 NA TGTGCCAGCAGTTTACAGGGTTACTATGGCTACACCTTC CASSLQGYYGYTF
NA TRBJ2-7 TRBV18 TRBD2 TGTGCCAGCTCGCCACCGGGACTAGATTTATACGAGCAGTACTTC CASSPPGLDLYEQYF
NA TRBJ2-7 TRBV9 TRBD2 TGTGCCAGCAGCGGCGGCCCCCTAGCGGGAGGGCCCGGCTACGAGCAGTACTTC CASSGGPLAGGPGYEQYF
once TRBJ2-3 TRBV10-3 TRBD2 TGTGCCACCAAACCTGGCCTAGCGGCCACAGATACGCAGTATTTT CATKPGLAATDTQYF
few TRBJ1-2 TRBV9 TRBD1 TGTGCCAGCAGCGCCCAGGGGGCGCCTAACTATGGCTACACCTTC CASSAQGAPNYGYTF
NA TRBJ1-5 TRBV28 NA TGTGCCAGCAGACCTGAAACCGGGAGCAATCAGCCCCAGCATTTT CASRPETGSNQPQHF
NA TRBJ1-2 TRBV12-3/TRBV12-4 NA TGTGCCAGCAGTTTAGGCCGGGACACCAACTTC CASSLGRDTNF
NA TRBJ1-4 TRBV9 NA TGTGCCAGCAGCGTAGTAGGAGCGACTAATGAAAAACTGTTTTTT CASSVVGATNEKLFF
NA TRBJ2-7 TRBV7-8 NA TGTGCCAGCAGCTTAGACCCACACCCCAGATACGAGCAGTACTTC CASSLDPHPRYEQYF
NA TRBJ2-3 TRBV19 TRBD2 TGTGCCAGTAGCACTAGCGGAACAGATACGCAGTATTTT CASSTSGTDTQYF
NA TRBJ1-1 TRBV2 NA TGTGCCAACCCTAGCGAGAACACTGAAGCTTTCTTT CANPSENTEAFF
NA TRBJ1-5 TRBV5-1 TRBD1 TGCGCCAGCAGCTTTACAGGGGAAGGAGGCCAGCCCCAGCATTTT CASSFTGEGGQPQHF
NA TRBJ2-1 TRBV7-3 TRBD2 TGTGCCAGCAGCCCAAGGACTAGCGGGATTAACGAGCAGTTCTTC CASSPRTSGINEQFF
once TRBJ1-4 TRBV29-1 TRBD1 TGCAGCGCCCCGGACAGGGGAGGCGAAAAACTGTTTTTT CSAPDRGGEKLFF
NA TRBJ2-7 TRBV28 NA TGTGCCAGCAGCCACATATACGAGCAGTACTTC CASSHIYEQYF
NA TRBJ1-2 TRBV5-1 TRBD1 TGCGCCAGCAGCCCGTCCGGGACAGGGGGCGGCTATGGCTACACCTTC CASSPSGTGGGYGYTF